This T cell receptor beta chain was sequenced in a study of cytomegalovirus exposure and HLA in healthy donors. As for the study in general: Sequencing of some 200 million T cells in an earlier analysis found more than 100 million unique TCR beta sequences. Study-wide findings and caveats: An assumption of roughly uniform sequencing depth across donors underlay the presence/absence analyses. The study listed roughly 160 cytomegalovirus-associated TCR beta chains. Highly shared variants forming one cluster were likely a sequencing artifact.

The PCR ran on 60 Vbeta and 13 Jbeta primers. TCRdb's table, derived via immunoSEQ multiplex PCR, lists solely in-frame clones and lacks some. Found here are 98,000 or so clones, around 80% of them singletons; the top ten hold approximately 1.9%. Trimming took 2 bases from V and 6 from J; bases not matched to a gene: 4. CDR3 length equals 15 residues. Germline assignment: CDR1 MNHNY and CDR2 SVGAGI (reference sequence). On this clone itself: The antigen is undetermined.

V gene TRBV6-6 combines with J gene TRBJ1-1; 12 positions match TRBD1. The sequence was obtained from a woman between 40 and 55 years old in good health and CMV-seronegative. The sample comprised PBMCs. The CDR3 bases are TGTGCCAGCAGTTACATCGGGACAGGGGGCTCTGAAGCTTTCTTT. It translates to CASSYIGTGGSEAFF.